This T cell receptor beta chain was captured by sequencing in a study of T-cell memory formation after mild COVID-19. TCRdb re-called the 5' RACE reads with MiXCR, one entry per CDR3 protein. The sample has 500,000 to 650,000 distinct CDR3 sequences, roughly 20% seen once. In germline, CDR1 is GTSNPN, CDR2 SVGIG (reference sequence). There are 12 residues in the CDR3. Deletions cut 0 bases from V and 3 bases from J, with 6 bases between. The chain has TRBV30 and TRBJ2-7; D gene ambiguous. The sample consisted of PBMCs or a T cell subset sorted from them (not recorded which). This receptor was taken from an adult woman who had mild COVID-19 (a few samples of this study predate the infection). Cell type and time point are not known. Written as DNA, the CDR3 is TGTGCCTGGAGTGTACCCGGCTACGAGCAGTACTTC. Protein: CAWSVPGYEQYF.